This T cell receptor (beta chain) was documented in a study of OX40 agonist ivuxolimab in advanced cancers. Study information: Therapy given before enrollment (anti-PD-1, anti-PD-L1 or anti-CTLA-4) was allowed, and roughly 42% had some.

This clone has just one count. This CDR3 contains 15 residues. V was pared by 1 base and J by 5 bases, with 3 bases of the junction left unmatched. Germline V CDR1 and CDR2: SGDLS, YYNGEE. Data came from immunoSEQ multiplex PCR; TCRdb stores just in-frame clones and leaves some out. Among roughly 60,000 clones, less than 95% were seen once, and the ten largest hold roughly 0.45%. The chain uses TRBV9 and TRBJ2-7; TRBD2 matches 13 bases. Source: CD4+ or CD8+ T cells sorted from blood, taken in a trial of the OX40 agonist ivuxolimab. This receptor was identified in an adult with an advanced solid tumor such as melanoma, head and neck, liver or kidney cancer. CDR3 in amino acids: CASSVLGLAGDEQYF. The CDR3 region has the DNA TGTGCCAGCAGCGTACTCGGACTAGCGGGAGACGAGCAGTACTTC.